This TCR beta chain emerged from a study of blood T cell repertoires in COVID-19. In the study overall: The analysed material was cDNA or gDNA that came from T cells, B-cell-depleted T cells, or PBMCs.

This CDR3 has 15 residues. Germline V gives CDR1 SGDLS, CDR2 YYNGEE. The V end was cut by 0 bases, the J end by 2 bases, with 9 bases between. Authors' methods: Scientists estimated how many nucleated cells there were by amplifying reference gene primers. Sequenced by immunoSEQ multiplex PCR; TCRdb stores in-frame clones only, minus some. V and J calls and clone size are those listed in that table; D and trimming were worked out from the DNA. The sample gives almost 85,000 clones, around 80% of which show up once; approximately 37% is in the top ten. This clone was seen repeatedly, ten times or more. The chain has TRBV9 and TRBJ2-1, with D unclear. The source material was peripheral blood. The clonotype was recovered from a man older than 75 with active or convalescent COVID-19. CDR3 bases: TGTGCCAGCAGCGTAGATGGCAGGACCTACAATGAGCAGTTCTTC. Its translation is CASSVDGRTYNEQFF.